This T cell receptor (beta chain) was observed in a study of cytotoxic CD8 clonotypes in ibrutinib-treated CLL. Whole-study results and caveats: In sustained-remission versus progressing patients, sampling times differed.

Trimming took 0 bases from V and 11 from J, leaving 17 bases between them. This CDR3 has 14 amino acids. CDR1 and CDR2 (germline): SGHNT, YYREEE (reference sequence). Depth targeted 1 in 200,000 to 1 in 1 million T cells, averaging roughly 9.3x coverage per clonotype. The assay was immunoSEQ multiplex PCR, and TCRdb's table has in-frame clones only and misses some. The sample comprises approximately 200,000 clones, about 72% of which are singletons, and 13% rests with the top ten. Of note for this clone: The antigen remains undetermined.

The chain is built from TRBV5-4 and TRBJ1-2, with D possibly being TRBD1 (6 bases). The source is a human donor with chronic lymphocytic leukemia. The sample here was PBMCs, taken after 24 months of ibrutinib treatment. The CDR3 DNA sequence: TGTGCCAGCAGCTTGGAGTCCGGGGGGCGACAATACACCTTC. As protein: CASSLESGGRQYTF. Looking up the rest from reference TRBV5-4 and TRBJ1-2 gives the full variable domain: ETGVTQSPTHLIKTRGQQVTLRCSSQSGHNTVSWYQQALGQGPQFIFQYYREEENGRGNFPPRFSGLQFPNYSSELNVNALELDDSALYLCASSLESGGRQYTFGSGTRLTVV.